This entry lists 13 T cell receptor beta chains sequenced from one sample in a study of Ad26.COV2.S vaccination and SARS-CoV-2 variants (dated by TCRdb to 2020 to 2023). Receptor amplification or capture employed the immunoSEQ multiplex PCR assay. The table comes from immuneACCESS by way of TCRdb, which keeps in-frame sequences with V and J called. Part of the clones is missing from these tables; in studies checked, under half for an unresolved V gene and the rest for unknown reasons. In this sample the table shows fewer than 300,000 clones, 70% to 90% of which occur a single time. The ten largest clones add up to under 4% of the sample. The sample's treatment or condition label, in plain terms: some 20 received Ad26.COV2.S at low or high dose, single or two shots; about five received placebo; per-sample allocation not given. For vaccine and placebo recipients, the sequenced repertoires came from samples collected on day 63 after the first injection.

The material sequenced was peripheral blood, taken in a trial of Ad26.COV2.S vaccine versus placebo. The receptor source for this set is a person between 18 and 65 years old who received the Ad26.COV2.S COVID-19 vaccine or a placebo.

This chain connects TRBV27 to TRBJ2-7; TRBD2 aligns across 10 bases. Germline CDR1 reads MNHEY; CDR2 reads SMNVEV (reference sequence). CDR3 length: 15 residues. V trimming: 3 bases; J trimming: 0 bases; junction bases outside the gene matches: 2. The CDR3 sequence: CASSFSSGSSYEQYF. The CDR3 region has the DNA TGTGCCAGCAGTTTTTCTAGCGGGAGCTCCTACGAGCAGTACTTC.

The rearrangement links TRBV12-3 or TRBV12-4 to TRBJ1-1, with D unclear. V gave up 0 bases and J gave up 4 bases, with 6 bases separating them. The CDR3 contains 13 residues. The CDR3 is CASSLARGTEAFF. The CDR3 region has the DNA TGTGCCAGCAGTTTAGCGAGAGGCACTGAAGCTTTCTTT.

The gene calls are TRBV7-8 and TRBJ1-1, with D uncertain. V lost 1 base to trimming and J lost 8 bases, with 17 bases between them. This CDR3 region has 15 residues. Germline CDR1 reads SGHVS; CDR2 reads FQNEAQ. The CDR3 DNA follows: TGTGCCAGCAGCTTAGATGGCGTGTTGGGGTTGGAAGCTTTCTTT. It is translated as CASSLDGVLGLEAFF.

The table lists this clone with a few counts. This rearrangement joins TRBV20-1 to TRBJ2-7; 11 positions match TRBD2. The germline V gene encodes CDR1 DFQATT and CDR2 SNEGSKA (reference sequence). With 3 bases clipped from V and 4 bases from J, the junction kept 5 bases outside the gene matches. The CDR3 spans 14 residues. This chain's CDR3 is CSASTSGSVYEQYF. The CDR3 region has the DNA TGCAGTGCTAGTACTAGCGGGAGTGTGTACGAGCAGTACTTC.

The gene calls are TRBV7-9 and TRBJ1-6, with 8 bases identical to TRBD1. The CDR3 has 15 amino acids. The ends lost 4 bases at V and 3 bases at J; junction bases unmatched: 2. Germline CDR1 reads SEHNR; CDR2 reads FQNEAQ (reference sequence). The CDR3 sequence: CASSSTGGYNSPLHF. In DNA, the CDR3 is TGTGCCAGCAGCTCCACAGGGGGCTATAATTCACCCCTCCACTTT.

V and J are TRBV28 and TRBJ2-1; D possibly uses TRBD1 or TRBD2 (5 bases each). The CDR3 extends over 15 amino acids. Trimming shortened V by 3 bases and J by 3 bases, and 12 bases separated the two germline ends. Germline-derived CDR1 and CDR2 are MDHEN and SYDVKM. The CDR3 bases are TGTGCCAGCAGTTTGACGGGGCGAATCTACAATGAGCAGTTCTTC. This codes for CASSLTGRIYNEQFF.

Concerning this clone itself: The limits of the CDR3 on the DNA are not certain, so only TCRdb's listed CDR3 is given. This chain joins TRBV6-5 and TRBJ1-2. Germline V gene sequence: CDR1 MNHEY, CDR2 SVGAGI. Both ends counted, the CDR3 spans 14 residues. CDR3 residues: CASSSSFSNYGYTF.

CDR3 sequence: CASSPPIARGTEAFF. The CDR3 bases are TGTGCCAGCTCACCACCTATAGCCAGAGGCACTGAAGCTTTCTTT. This chain uses TRBV18 with TRBJ1-1; D uncertain. The germline V gene has CDR1 KGHSH and CDR2 LQKENI. The CDR3 spans 15 residues. V lost 0 bases and J lost 4, with 12 bases in between.

This clone was detected many times. Here the CDR3 reads CASSYSGQGRVSYNEQFF. CDR3 coding DNA: TGTGCCAGCAGTTACTCGGGGCAGGGTCGAGTTTCCTACAATGAGCAGTTCTTC. V and J are TRBV6-2 or TRBV6-3 and TRBJ2-1; maybe TRBD1 (5 bases). Germline V gene lookup returns CDR1 MNHEY and CDR2 SVGEGT. V was shortened by 0 bases and J by 1 base, with 16 bases between the two germline ends. The CDR3 spans 18 residues.

The rearrangement links TRBV7-2 to TRBJ2-1; D may be TRBD1 (6 bases). Between the trimmed V and J ends, which lost 5 bases and 0 bases, there was a span of 17 bases. The germline V gene encodes CDR1 SGHTA and CDR2 FQGNSA. The CDR3 runs to 17 residues. As DNA, the CDR3 is TGTGCCAGCAGCCCCTCGCGACAGGTTATCTCCTACAATGAGCAGTTCTTC. Translation: CASSPSRQVISYNEQFF.

The J gene is TRBJ1-2, the V gene TRBV28; 9 bases align to TRBD1. Trimming took 4 bases from V and 8 from J; bases not matched to a gene: 5. CDR1 and CDR2 from the germline V gene are MDHEN and SYDVKM. The CDR3 spans 13 residues. The CDR3 region is CASSSTGGGGYTF. As DNA, the CDR3 is TGTGCCAGCAGTTCGACAGGGGGGGGCGGCTACACCTTC.

The gene calls are TRBV6-5 and TRBJ2-1, with D unresolved. Germline V gene lookup returns CDR1 MNHEY and CDR2 SVGAGI. With 6 bases removed from V and 0 bases from J, the gap between germline ends came to 12 bases. The CDR3 has 15 amino acids. The DNA for the CDR3 is TGTGCCAGCAGAATGACTCGGATCTCCTACAATGAGCAGTTCTTC. This encodes CASRMTRISYNEQFF.

V and J are TRBV2 and TRBJ2-6, with no clear D. Trimming left V 5 bases short and J 3 bases short, with 14 bases between. From germline, CDR1 is SNHLY and CDR2 FYNNEI. The CDR3 runs 16 residues. Here the CDR3 DNA reads TGTGCCAGCAGTTCTACATATGGGGTTGGGGCCAACGTCCTGACTTTC. It is translated as CASSSTYGVGANVLTF.